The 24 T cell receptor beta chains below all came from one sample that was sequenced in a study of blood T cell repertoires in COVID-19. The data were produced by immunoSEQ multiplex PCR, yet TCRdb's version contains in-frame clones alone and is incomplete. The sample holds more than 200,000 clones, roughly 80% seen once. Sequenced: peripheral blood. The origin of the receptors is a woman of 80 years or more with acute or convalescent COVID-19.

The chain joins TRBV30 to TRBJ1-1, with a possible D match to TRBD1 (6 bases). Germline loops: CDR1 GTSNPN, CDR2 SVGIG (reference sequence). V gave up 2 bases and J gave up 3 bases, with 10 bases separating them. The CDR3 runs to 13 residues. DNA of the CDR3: TGTGCCTGGAGTATAAACAGGGACACTGAAGCTTTCTTT. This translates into CAWSINRDTEAFF.

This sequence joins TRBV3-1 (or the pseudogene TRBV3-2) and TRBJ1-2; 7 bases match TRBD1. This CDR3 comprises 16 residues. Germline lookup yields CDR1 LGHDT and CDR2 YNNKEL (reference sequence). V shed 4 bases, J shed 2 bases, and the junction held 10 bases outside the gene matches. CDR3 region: CASSPTAGQRNYGYTF. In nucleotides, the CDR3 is TGTGCCAGCAGCCCTACCGCGGGACAGAGGAACTATGGCTACACCTTC.

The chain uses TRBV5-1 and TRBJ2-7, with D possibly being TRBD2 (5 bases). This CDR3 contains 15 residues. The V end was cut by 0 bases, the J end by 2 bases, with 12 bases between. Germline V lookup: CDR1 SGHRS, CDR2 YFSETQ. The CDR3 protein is CASSLDGSITYEQYF. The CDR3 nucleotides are TGCGCCAGCAGCTTGGATGGGAGTATTACCTACGAGCAGTACTTC.

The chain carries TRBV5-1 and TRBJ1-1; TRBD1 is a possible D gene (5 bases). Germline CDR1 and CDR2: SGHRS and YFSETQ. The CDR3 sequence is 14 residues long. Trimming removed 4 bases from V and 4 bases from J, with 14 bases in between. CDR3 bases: TGCGCCAGCAGCCACTCCAGGGAGGGCACTGAAGCTTTCTTT. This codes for CASSHSREGTEAFF. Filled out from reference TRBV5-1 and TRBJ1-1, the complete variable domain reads KAGVTQTPRYLIKTRGQQVTLSCSPISGHRSVSWYQQTPGQGLQFLFEYFSETQRNKGNFPGRFSGRQFSNSRSEMNVSTLELGDSALYLCASSHSREGTEAFFGQGTRLTVV.

The CDR3 reads CASSRTGYEKLFF. In DNA form, the CDR3 reads TGTGCCAGCAGTCGGACAGGGTACGAAAAACTGTTTTTT. This chain connects TRBV12-3 or TRBV12-4 to TRBJ1-4, with 8 bases matching TRBD1. The CDR3 extends over 13 amino acids. J lost 8 bases, V lost 5 bases, and 4 bases had no gene match.

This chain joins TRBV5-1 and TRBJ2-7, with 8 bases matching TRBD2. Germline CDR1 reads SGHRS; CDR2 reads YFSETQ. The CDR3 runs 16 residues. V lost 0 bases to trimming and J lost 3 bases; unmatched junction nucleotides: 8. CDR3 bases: TGCGCCAGCAGCTTGGGGATTAGCGGGGACGGCTACGAGCAGTACTTC. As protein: CASSLGISGDGYEQYF.

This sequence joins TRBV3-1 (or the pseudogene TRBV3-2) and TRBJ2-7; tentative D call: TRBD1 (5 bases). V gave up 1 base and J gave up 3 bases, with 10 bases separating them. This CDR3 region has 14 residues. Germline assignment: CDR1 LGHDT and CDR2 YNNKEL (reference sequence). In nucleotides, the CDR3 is TGTGCCAGCAGCCAAGCCAGGGTTCTCTACGAGCAGTACTTC. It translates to CASSQARVLYEQYF.

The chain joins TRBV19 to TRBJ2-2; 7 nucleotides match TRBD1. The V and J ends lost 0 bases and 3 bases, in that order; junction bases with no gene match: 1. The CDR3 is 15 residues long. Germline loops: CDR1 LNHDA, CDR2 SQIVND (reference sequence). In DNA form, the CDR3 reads TGTGCCAGTAGTATAGAACAGGGGCACACCGGGGAGCTGTTTTTT. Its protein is CASSIEQGHTGELFF.

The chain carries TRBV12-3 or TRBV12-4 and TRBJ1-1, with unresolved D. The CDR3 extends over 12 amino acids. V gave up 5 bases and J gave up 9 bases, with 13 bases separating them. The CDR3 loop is CASSPNIIQAFF. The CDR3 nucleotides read TGTGCCAGCAGTCCGAACATAATCCAAGCTTTCTTT.

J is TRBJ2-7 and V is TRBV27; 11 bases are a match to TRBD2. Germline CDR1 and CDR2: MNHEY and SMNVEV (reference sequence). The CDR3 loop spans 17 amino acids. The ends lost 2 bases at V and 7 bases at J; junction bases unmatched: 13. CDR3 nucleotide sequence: TGTGCCAGCAGTTTAAGGGCTCCACTAGCGGGAGTGGGGGAGCAGTACTTC. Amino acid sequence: CASSLRAPLAGVGEQYF.

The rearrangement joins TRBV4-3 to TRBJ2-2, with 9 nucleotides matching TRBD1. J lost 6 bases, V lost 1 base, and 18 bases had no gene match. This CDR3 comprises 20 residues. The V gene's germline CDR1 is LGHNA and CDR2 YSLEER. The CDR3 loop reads CASSQGLRDRQGGIAGELFF. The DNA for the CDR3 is TGCGCCAGCAGCCAAGGGCTTCGAGACCGACAGGGGGGGATCGCCGGGGAGCTGTTTTTT.

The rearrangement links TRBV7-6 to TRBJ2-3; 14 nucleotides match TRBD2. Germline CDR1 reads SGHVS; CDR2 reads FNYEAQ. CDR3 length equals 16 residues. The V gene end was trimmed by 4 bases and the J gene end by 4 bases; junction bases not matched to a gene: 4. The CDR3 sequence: CASSSGLAGGADTQYF. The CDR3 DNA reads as TGTGCCAGCAGCTCAGGACTAGCGGGGGGTGCAGATACGCAGTATTTT. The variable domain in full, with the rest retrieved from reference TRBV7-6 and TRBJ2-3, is GAGVSQSPRYKVTKRGQDVALRCDPISGHVSLYWYRQALGQGPEFLTYFNYEAQQDKSGLPNDRFSAERPEGSISTLTIQRTEQRDSAMYRCASSSGLAGGADTQYFGPGTRLTVL.

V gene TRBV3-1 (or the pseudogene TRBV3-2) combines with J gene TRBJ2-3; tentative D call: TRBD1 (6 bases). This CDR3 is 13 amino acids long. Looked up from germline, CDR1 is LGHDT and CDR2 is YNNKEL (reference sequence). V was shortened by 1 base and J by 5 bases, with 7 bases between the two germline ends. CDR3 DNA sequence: TGTGCCAGCAGCCAAGGCAGGGGAGATACGCAGTATTTT. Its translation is CASSQGRGDTQYF.

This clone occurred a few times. The CDR3 sequence is CASSQEGTGIYNEQFF. In DNA, the CDR3 is TGCGCCAGCAGCCAAGAGGGGACAGGGATATACAATGAGCAGTTCTTC. The chain has TRBV4-3 and TRBJ2-1; 9 bases align to TRBD1. Germline V gene data show CDR1 as LGHNA and CDR2 as YSLEER. This CDR3 region has 16 residues. The trim removed 0 bases at V and 4 bases at J, leaving 4 bases unmatched.

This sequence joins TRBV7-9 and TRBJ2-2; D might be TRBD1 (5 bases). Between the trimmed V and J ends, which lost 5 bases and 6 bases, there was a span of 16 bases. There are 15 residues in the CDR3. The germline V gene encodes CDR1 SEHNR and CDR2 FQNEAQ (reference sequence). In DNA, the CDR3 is TGTGCCAGCAGCGCAACCACGCAGGGTTCCGGGGAGCTGTTTTTT. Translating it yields CASSATTQGSGELFF.

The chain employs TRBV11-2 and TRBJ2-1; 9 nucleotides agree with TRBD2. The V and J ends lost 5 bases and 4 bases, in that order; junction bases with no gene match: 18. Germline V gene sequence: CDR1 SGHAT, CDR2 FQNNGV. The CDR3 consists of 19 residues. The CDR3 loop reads CASSDETSGSENFYNEQFF. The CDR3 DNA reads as TGTGCCAGCAGCGACGAGACTAGCGGAAGCGAAAATTTTTACAATGAGCAGTTCTTC.

The CDR3 nucleotides are TGTGCCAGCAGTCCTAGCGGGAGCTCCTACAATGAGCAGTTCTTC. The encoded protein is CASSPSGSSYNEQFF. The chain combines TRBV28 with TRBJ2-1; 10 bases line up with TRBD2. The CDR3 loop spans 15 amino acids. The trim removed 5 bases at V and 0 bases at J, leaving 1 base unmatched. Germline values: CDR1 MDHEN, CDR2 SYDVKM.

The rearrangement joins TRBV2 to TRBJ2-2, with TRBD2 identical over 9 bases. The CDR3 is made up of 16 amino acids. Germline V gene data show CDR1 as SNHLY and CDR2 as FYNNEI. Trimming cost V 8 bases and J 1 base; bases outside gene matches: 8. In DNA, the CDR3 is TGTGCCAGCCGACGACTAGCGGATAAGAACACCGGGGAGCTGTTTTTT. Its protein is CASRRLADKNTGELFF.

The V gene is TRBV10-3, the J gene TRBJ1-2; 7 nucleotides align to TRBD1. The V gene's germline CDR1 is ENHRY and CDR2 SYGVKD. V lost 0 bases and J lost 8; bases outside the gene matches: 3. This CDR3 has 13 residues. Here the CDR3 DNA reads TGTGCCATCAGTGAGTCAGAGGACAGGGGCTACACCTTC. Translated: CAISESEDRGYTF.

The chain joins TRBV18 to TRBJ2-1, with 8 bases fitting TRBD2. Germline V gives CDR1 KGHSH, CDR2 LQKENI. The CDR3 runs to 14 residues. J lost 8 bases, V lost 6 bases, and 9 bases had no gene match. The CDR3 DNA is TGTGCCAGCTCGTCGGGGGGGGACCCCGATGAGCAGTTCTTC. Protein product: CASSSGGDPDEQFF.

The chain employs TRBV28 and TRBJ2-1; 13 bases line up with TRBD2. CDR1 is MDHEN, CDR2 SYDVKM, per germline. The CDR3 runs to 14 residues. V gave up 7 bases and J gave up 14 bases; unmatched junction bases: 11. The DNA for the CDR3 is TGTGCCAGCACCCCGGGACTAGCGGGAATGAGGGAGTTCTTC. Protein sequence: CASTPGLAGMREFF.

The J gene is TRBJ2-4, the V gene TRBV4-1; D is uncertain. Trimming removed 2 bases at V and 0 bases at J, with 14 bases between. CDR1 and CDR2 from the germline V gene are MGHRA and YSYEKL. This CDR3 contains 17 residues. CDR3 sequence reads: CASSQPLLESAKNIQYF. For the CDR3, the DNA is TGCGCCAGCAGCCAACCCCTTTTGGAGTCAGCCAAAAACATTCAGTACTTC.

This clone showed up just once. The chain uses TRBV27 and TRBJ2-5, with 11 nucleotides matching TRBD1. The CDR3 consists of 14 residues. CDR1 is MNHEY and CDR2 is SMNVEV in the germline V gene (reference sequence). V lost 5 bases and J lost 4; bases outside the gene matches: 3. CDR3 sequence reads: CASSLGTGGETQYF. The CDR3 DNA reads TGTGCCAGCAGTCTCGGGACAGGGGGAGAGACCCAGTACTTC.

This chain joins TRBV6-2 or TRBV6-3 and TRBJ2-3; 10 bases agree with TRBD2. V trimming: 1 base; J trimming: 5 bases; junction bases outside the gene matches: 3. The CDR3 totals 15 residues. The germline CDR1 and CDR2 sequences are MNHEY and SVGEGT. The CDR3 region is CASSYLAGGIDTQYF. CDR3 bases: TGTGCCAGCAGTTACTTAGCGGGGGGTATAGATACGCAGTATTTT.